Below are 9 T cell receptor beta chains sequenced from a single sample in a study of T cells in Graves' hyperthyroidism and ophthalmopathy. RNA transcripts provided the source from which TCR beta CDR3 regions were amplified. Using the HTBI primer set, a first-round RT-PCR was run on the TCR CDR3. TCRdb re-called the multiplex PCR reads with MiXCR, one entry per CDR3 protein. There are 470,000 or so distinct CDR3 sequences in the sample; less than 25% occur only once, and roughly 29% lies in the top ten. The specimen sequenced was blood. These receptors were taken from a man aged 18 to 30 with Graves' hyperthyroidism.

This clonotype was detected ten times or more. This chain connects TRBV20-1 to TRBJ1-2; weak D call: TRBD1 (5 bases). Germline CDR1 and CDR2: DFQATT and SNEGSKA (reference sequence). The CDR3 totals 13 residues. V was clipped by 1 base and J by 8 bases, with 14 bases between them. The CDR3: CSARGDRPKGYTF. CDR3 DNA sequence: TGCAGTGCTAGAGGGGACCGCCCGAAAGGCTACACCTTC.

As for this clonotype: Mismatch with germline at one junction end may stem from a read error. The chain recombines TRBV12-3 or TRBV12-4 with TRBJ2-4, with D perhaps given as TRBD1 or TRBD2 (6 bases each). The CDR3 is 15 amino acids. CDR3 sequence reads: CASSFYGGLENIKYF. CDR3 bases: TGTGCCAGCAGTTTTTACGGGGGCCTCGAAAACATTAAGTACTTC.

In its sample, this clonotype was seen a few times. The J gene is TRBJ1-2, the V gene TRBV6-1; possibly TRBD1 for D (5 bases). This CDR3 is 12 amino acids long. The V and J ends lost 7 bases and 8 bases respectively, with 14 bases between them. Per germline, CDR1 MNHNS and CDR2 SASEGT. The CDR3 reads CASTLPGTGYTF. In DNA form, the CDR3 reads TGTGCCAGCACTCTACCAGGGACCGGCTACACCTTC.

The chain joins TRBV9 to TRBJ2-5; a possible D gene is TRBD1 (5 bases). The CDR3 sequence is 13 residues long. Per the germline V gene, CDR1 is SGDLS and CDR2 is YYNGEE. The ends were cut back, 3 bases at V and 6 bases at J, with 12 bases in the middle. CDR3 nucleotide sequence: TGTGCCAGCAGCGCAGGGATCTGGAAGACCCAGTACTTC. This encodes CASSAGIWKTQYF. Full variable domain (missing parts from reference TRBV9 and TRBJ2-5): DSGVTQTPKHLITATGQRVTLRCSPRSGDLSVYWYQQSLDQGLQFLIQYYNGEERAKGNILERFSAQQFPDLHSELNLSSLELGDSALYFCASSAGIWKTQYFGPGTRLLVL.

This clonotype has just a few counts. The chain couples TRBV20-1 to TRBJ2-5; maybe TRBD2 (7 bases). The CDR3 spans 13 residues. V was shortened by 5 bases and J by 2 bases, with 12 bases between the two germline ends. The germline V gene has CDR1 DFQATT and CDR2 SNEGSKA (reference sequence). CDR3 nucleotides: TGCAGTGCTTCGCGGGGGCAGCAAGAGACCCAGTACTTC. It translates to CSASRGQQETQYF.

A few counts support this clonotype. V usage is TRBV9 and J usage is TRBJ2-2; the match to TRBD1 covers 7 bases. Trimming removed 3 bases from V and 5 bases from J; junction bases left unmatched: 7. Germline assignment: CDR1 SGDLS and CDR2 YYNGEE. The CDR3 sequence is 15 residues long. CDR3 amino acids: CASSGSQGVTGELFF. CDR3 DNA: TGTGCCAGCAGCGGGTCCCAGGGGGTGACCGGGGAGCTGTTTTTT.

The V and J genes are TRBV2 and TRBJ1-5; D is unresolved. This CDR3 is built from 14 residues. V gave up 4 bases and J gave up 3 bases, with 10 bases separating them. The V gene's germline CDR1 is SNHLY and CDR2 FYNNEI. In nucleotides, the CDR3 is TGTGCCAGCAGTGGCCAGAGGAACAATCAGCCCCAGCATTTT. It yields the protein CASSGQRNNQPQHF. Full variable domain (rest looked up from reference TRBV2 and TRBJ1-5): EPEVTQTPSHQVTQMGQEVILRCVPISNHLYFYWYRQILGQKVEFLVSFYNNEISEKSEIFDDQFSVERPDGSNFTLKIRSTKLEDSAMYFCASSGQRNNQPQHFGDGTRLSIL.

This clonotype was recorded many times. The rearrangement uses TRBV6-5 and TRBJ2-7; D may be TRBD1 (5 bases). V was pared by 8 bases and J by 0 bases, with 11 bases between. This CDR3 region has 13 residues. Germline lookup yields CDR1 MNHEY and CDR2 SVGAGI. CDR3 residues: CASFQGSSYEQYF. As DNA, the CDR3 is TGTGCCAGCTTTCAGGGCTCCTCCTACGAGCAGTACTTC.

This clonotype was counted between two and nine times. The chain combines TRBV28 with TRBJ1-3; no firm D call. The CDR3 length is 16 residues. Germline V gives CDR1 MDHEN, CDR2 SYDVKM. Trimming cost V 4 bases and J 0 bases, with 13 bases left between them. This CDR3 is CASSSPTASSGNTIYF. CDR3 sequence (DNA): TGTGCCAGCAGTTCCCCCACAGCCTCCTCTGGAAACACCATATATTTT.